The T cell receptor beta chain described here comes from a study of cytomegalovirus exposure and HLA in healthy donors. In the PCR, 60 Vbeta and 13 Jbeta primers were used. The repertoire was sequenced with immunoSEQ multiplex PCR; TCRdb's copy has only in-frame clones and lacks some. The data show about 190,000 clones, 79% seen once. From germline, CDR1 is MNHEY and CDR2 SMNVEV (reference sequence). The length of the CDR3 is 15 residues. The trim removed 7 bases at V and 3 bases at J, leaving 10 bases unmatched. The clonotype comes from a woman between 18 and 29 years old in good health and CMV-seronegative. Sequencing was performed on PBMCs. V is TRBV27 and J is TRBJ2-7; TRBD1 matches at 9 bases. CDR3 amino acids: CASTSPGTGLYEQYF. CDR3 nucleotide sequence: TGTGCCAGCACCTCCCCCGGGACAGGGCTCTACGAGCAGTACTTC.